The clone carrying this TCR beta chain appeared many times. Its antigen is currently unknown. This record belongs to a study of identical twins. TCRdb analysed the 5' RACE reads with MiXCR anew, one entry per CDR3 protein. The sample has 700,000 or so distinct CDR3 sequences, less than 10% seen once. Findings and caveats of the study: The abundant beta clonotypes from cord blood had fewer insertions, and memory repertoires had none of this. Excess twin sharing in beta out-of-frame sequences was weaker.

V was shortened by 6 bases and J by 4 bases, with 22 bases between the two germline ends. The CDR3 runs 17 residues. These data also featured in a second study, about yellow fever vaccine responses in identical twins.

The chain recombines TRBV12-3 or TRBV12-4 with TRBJ2-1; D might be TRBD2 (7 bases). Sequencing input: PBMCs. The TCR was taken from a woman between 18 and 29 years old in good health. This chain's CDR3 is CASSSDGGGGVYNEQFF. The CDR3, as DNA: TGTGCCAGCAGCTCGGACGGGGGAGGGGGGGTATACAATGAGCAGTTCTTC.